The 20 T cell receptor beta chains below were found in one sample sequenced in a study of Ad26.COV2.S vaccination and SARS-CoV-2 variants. Treatment specified: some 19 received Ad26.COV2.S at low or high dose, single or two shots; roughly five received placebo; per-sample allocation not given. Collection of the samples took place on day 63 after the first injection of vaccine or placebo. Clones were sequenced by immunoSEQ multiplex PCR, and TCRdb holds only the in-frame ones, with some missing. The data contain 360,000 or so clones, roughly 84% of them seen just once; the ten biggest clones take up 3.4%. This specimen was peripheral blood, taken in a trial of Ad26.COV2.S vaccine versus placebo. These receptors all come from a person aged 18-65 years who received the Ad26.COV2.S COVID-19 vaccine or a placebo.

J is TRBJ1-5 and V is TRBV4-3, with 8 bases matching TRBD1. V lost 3 bases, J lost 7 bases, and 5 bases stayed unmatched. The germline V gene encodes CDR1 LGHNA and CDR2 YSLEER. CDR3 length: 14 amino acids. CDR3 DNA: TGCGCCAGCAGCCAGGCCACAGGGGGGCAGCCCCAGCATTTT. Translated, it gives CASSQATGGQPQHF.

This CDR3 reads CASSVWGPASWGEQYF. CDR3 bases: TGTGCCAGCAGCGTCTGGGGGCCGGCTTCCTGGGGCGAGCAGTACTTC. The gene calls are TRBV14 and TRBJ2-7; TRBD1 is a possible D gene (6 bases). Germline assignment: CDR1 SGHDN and CDR2 FVKESK. Trimming took 5 bases from V and 6 from J, leaving 23 bases between them. This CDR3 is 16 amino acids long.

This chain links TRBV7-9 with TRBJ2-7; D might be TRBD1 (7 bases). The CDR3 runs 13 residues. Between the trimmed V and J ends, which lost 5 bases and 7 bases, there was a span of 15 bases. Looked up from germline, CDR1 is SEHNR and CDR2 is FQNEAQ (reference sequence). CDR3 region: CASSPEGAGEQYF. CDR3 nucleotide sequence: TGTGCCAGCAGCCCGGAGGGGGCGGGGGAGCAGTACTTC.

J is TRBJ1-1 and V is TRBV30; D unresolved. V was trimmed by 3 bases and J by 0 bases, leaving 11 bases between them. The CDR3 runs to 14 residues. Germline values: CDR1 GTSNPN, CDR2 SVGIG (reference sequence). CDR3 bases: TGTGCCTGGAGGTTACGTCAAGTGAACACTGAAGCTTTCTTT. Encoded protein: CAWRLRQVNTEAFF.

The rearrangement uses TRBV6-2 or TRBV6-3 and TRBJ2-7; TRBD2 aligns across 11 bases. Trimming at V came to 0 bases and at J to 5 bases, leaving 6 bases not matched to a gene. Germline V lookup: CDR1 MNHEY, CDR2 SVGEGT. This CDR3 comprises 16 residues. This chain's CDR3 is CASSYSASGGQDEQYF. Here the CDR3 DNA reads TGTGCCAGCAGTTACTCGGCTAGCGGGGGGCAGGACGAGCAGTACTTC.

The chain uses TRBV12-3 or TRBV12-4 and TRBJ1-2, with D maybe TRBD1 (6 bases). This CDR3 has 12 residues. With 5 bases removed from V and 8 bases from J, the gap between germline ends came to 12 bases. The CDR3 region is CASSRQGLGYTF. CDR3 in DNA: TGTGCCAGCAGTCGTCAGGGGTTGGGCTACACCTTC.

This clone was observed a handful of times. J is TRBJ1-5 and V is TRBV7-6; D ambiguous. V was trimmed by 5 bases and J by 4 bases, leaving 6 bases between them. Germline values: CDR1 SGHVS, CDR2 FNYEAQ. The CDR3 is made up of 12 amino acids. The DNA of the CDR3 is TGTGCCAGCAGCGCGCCTAATCAGCCCCAGCATTTT. Translation: CASSAPNQPQHF.

This clone was counted once. This sequence joins TRBV6-5 and TRBJ2-7, with 8 bases matching TRBD2. CDR3 length equals 15 residues. The junction had 9 bases not matched to a gene; V was cut back by 5 bases and J by 3 bases. CDR1 and CDR2 (germline): MNHEY, SVGAGI. CDR3: CASSSLGGDNYEQYF. In nucleotides, the CDR3 is TGTGCCAGCAGTAGTCTCGGGGGGGATAACTACGAGCAGTACTTC.

This chain joins TRBV3-1 (or the pseudogene TRBV3-2) and TRBJ2-5, with D possibly TRBD1 on 6 matching bases. With 1 base removed from V and 3 bases from J, the gap between germline ends came to 21 bases. Looked up from germline, CDR1 is LGHDT and CDR2 is YNNKEL (reference sequence). The CDR3 sequence is 18 residues long. The CDR3 reads CASSQVVGQGLGEETQYF. CDR3 nucleotides: TGTGCCAGCAGCCAAGTGGTGGGACAAGGGTTAGGAGAAGAGACCCAGTACTTC.

The chain carries TRBV6-5 and TRBJ1-1; 9 nucleotides match TRBD1. The germline V gene encodes CDR1 MNHEY and CDR2 SVGAGI. V trimming: 2 bases; J trimming: 0 bases; junction bases outside the gene matches: 1. This CDR3 region has 15 residues. CDR3 in DNA: TGTGCCAGCAGTTACGGGGACAGGGTGAACACTGAAGCTTTCTTT. It yields the protein CASSYGDRVNTEAFF.

V gene TRBV29-1 combines with J gene TRBJ2-4; TRBD1 aligns across 8 bases. J was trimmed by 8 bases and V by 6 bases; bases with no gene match: 6. The germline gives CDR1 SQVTM, CDR2 ANQGSEA. CDR3 length equals 12 residues. CDR3 sequence reads: CSVRTGKDIQYF. CDR3 sequence (DNA): TGCAGCGTGAGGACAGGGAAGGACATTCAGTACTTC.

This clone was found a few times. The rearrangement uses TRBV13 and TRBJ1-1, with D possibly TRBD1 on 6 matching bases. CDR3 length equals 16 residues. CDR1 and CDR2 (germline): PRHDT, FYEKMQ (reference sequence). Trimming removed 5 bases from V and 6 bases from J, with 22 bases in between. The CDR3 nucleotides read TGTGCCAGCAGCCCCCGGGACACCACCCCGAAGTCTGAAGCTTTCTTT. Amino acid sequence: CASSPRDTTPKSEAFF.

The chain has TRBV11-3 and TRBJ2-2; D possibly corresponds to TRBD1 (6 bases). V lost 4 bases to trimming and J lost 4 bases, with 16 bases between them. Germline CDR1 is SGHNT and CDR2 is YENEEA. CDR3 length: 16 amino acids. The CDR3 DNA follows: TGTGCCAGCAGCTCCGACAGGTGGAGTAGCACCGGGGAGCTGTTTTTT. Translated: CASSSDRWSSTGELFF.

This chain connects TRBV4-1 to TRBJ2-1; D is ambiguous. V was clipped by 4 bases and J by 6 bases, with 7 bases between them. Germline lookup yields CDR1 MGHRA and CDR2 YSYEKL. CDR3 length: 12 residues. As DNA, the CDR3 is TGCGCCAGCAGCCCAAATTTCAATGAGCAGTTCTTC. Translating it yields CASSPNFNEQFF.

This sequence joins TRBV5-4 and TRBJ2-5; possibly TRBD1 or TRBD2 for D (5 bases each). The V end was cut by 4 bases, the J end by 5 bases, with 18 bases between. The CDR3 has 15 amino acids. The V gene's germline CDR1 is SGHNT and CDR2 YYREEE (reference sequence). This CDR3 is CASSTPRDGGETQYF. In nucleotides, the CDR3 is TGTGCCAGCAGCACACCCCGGGACGGCGGGGAGACCCAGTACTTC.

This chain links TRBV20-1 with TRBJ2-7; D call uncertain. Germline-derived CDR1 and CDR2 are DFQATT and SNEGSKA (reference sequence). This CDR3 has 11 amino acids. V dropped 3 bases and J dropped 3 bases, with 6 bases sitting between them. For the CDR3, the DNA is TGCAGTGCTAGCGAACACTACGAGCAGTACTTC. This translates into CSASEHYEQYF.

The chain combines TRBV9 with TRBJ1-6; D is unclear. Germline CDR1 is SGDLS and CDR2 is YYNGEE. Trimming removed 0 bases from V and 8 bases from J, with 12 bases in between. This CDR3 has 15 residues. The CDR3 spells CASSVDGARYSPLHF. Here the CDR3 DNA reads TGTGCCAGCAGCGTAGATGGCGCTAGATATTCACCCCTCCACTTT.

The rearrangement uses TRBV7-8 and TRBJ2-2; 8 bases align to TRBD1. The CDR3 is 16 amino acids. CDR1 is SGHVS, CDR2 FQNEAQ, per germline. Losses at the gene ends were 1 base for V and 5 bases for J; bases not matched to a gene: 6. Here the CDR3 DNA reads TGTGCCAGCAGCTTAGAGCAGGGGGCAGGTACCGGGGAGCTGTTTTTT. This sequence encodes CASSLEQGAGTGELFF.

The V and J genes are TRBV2 and TRBJ2-1; 12 bases align to TRBD2. Per the germline V gene, CDR1 is SNHLY and CDR2 is FYNNEI. V trimming: 8 bases; J trimming: 5 bases; junction bases outside the gene matches: 4. The CDR3 totals 14 residues. The CDR3 loop is CASYLAGGNNEQFF. CDR3 DNA sequence: TGTGCCAGCTACCTAGCGGGGGGGAACAATGAGCAGTTCTTC.

J is TRBJ2-2 and V is TRBV29-1; D gene unclear. This CDR3 is built from 15 residues. Trimming left V 7 bases short and J 0 bases short, with 15 bases between. The germline CDR1 and CDR2 sequences are SQVTM and ANQGSEA. The CDR3 sequence: CSAIIGLANTGELFF. DNA for the CDR3: TGCAGCGCGATAATCGGGCTCGCGAACACCGGGGAGCTGTTTTTT.